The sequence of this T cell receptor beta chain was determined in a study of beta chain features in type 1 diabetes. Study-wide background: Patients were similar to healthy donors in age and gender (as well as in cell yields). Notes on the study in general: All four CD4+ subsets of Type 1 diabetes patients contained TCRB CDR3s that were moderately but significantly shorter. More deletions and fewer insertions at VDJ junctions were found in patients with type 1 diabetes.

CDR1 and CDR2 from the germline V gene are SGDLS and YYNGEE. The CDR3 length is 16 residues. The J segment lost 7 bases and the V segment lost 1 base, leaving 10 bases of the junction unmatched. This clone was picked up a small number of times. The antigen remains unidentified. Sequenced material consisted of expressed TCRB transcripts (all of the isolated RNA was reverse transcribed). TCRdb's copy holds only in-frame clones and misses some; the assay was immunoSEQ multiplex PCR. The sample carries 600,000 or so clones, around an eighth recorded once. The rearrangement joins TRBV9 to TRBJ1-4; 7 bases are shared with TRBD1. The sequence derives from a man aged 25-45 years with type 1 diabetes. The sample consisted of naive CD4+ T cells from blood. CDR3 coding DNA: TGTGCCAGCAGCGTAAGTGACAGGGCCCCAGGTGAAAAACTGTTTTTT. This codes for CASSVSDRAPGEKLFF.